Detailed here is one T cell receptor beta chain. This specimen comes from a study of T cell changes during pregnancy in multiple sclerosis. V was pared by 4 bases and J by 6 bases, with 12 bases between. The CDR3 runs to 14 residues. The data were produced by immunoSEQ multiplex PCR, yet TCRdb's version contains in-frame clones alone and is incomplete. The sample lists some 80,000 clones, over 85% occurring once. Sequenced material: peripheral blood, taken in the first trimester of pregnancy. The chain employs TRBV23-1 and TRBJ2-2; possibly TRBD1 for D (6 bases). TRBV23-1 is filed as an ORF, its function uncertain. The receptor was isolated from a female donor with multiple sclerosis, enrolled in a pregnancy study. The CDR3 here is CASSPLTGSGELFF. CDR3 nucleotides: TGCGCCAGCAGTCCCTTAACAGGGTCCGGGGAGCTGTTTTTT.